This entry lists 18 T cell receptor beta chains sequenced from one sample in a study of T cell changes during pregnancy in multiple sclerosis. Sequenced by immunoSEQ multiplex PCR; TCRdb stores in-frame clones only, minus some. The sample yields roughly 42,000 clones, over 90% seen once. The sequencing here drew on CD8+ T cells from peripheral blood mononuclear cells, taken in the third trimester of pregnancy. The source of these receptors is a female donor with multiple sclerosis, enrolled in a pregnancy study.

The genes are TRBV28 and TRBJ2-3, with TRBD2 as a possible D gene (6 bases). Trimming removed 5 bases at V and 3 bases at J, with 18 bases between. The germline V gene encodes CDR1 MDHEN and CDR2 SYDVKM. The CDR3 contains 16 residues. The CDR3 sequence is CASSPLMAGKTDTQYF. CDR3 coding DNA: TGTGCCAGCAGTCCCCTCATGGCGGGGAAAACAGATACGCAGTATTTT.

The rearrangement joins TRBV27 to TRBJ2-2; perhaps TRBD2 as D (6 bases). V was trimmed by 3 bases and J by 7 bases, leaving 15 bases between them. Germline V gene lookup returns CDR1 MNHEY and CDR2 SMNVEV (reference sequence). The CDR3 has 15 residues. CDR3 residues: CASSLGGGAGGELFF. CDR3 coding DNA: TGTGCCAGCAGTTTGGGCGGCGGGGCGGGCGGGGAGCTGTTTTTT.

V and J are TRBV7-7 and TRBJ2-5, with 7 nucleotides matching TRBD1. After removal of 2 bases from V and 4 bases from J, the junction contained 4 bases not matched to a gene. The CDR3 is made up of 14 amino acids. The germline gives CDR1 SSHAT, CDR2 FNYEAQ (reference sequence). The CDR3 region has the DNA TGTGCCAGCAGCTTAAGTAGGGGGCCAGAGACCCAGTACTTC. Its translation is CASSLSRGPETQYF.

This chain joins TRBV7-9 and TRBJ2-2, with 7 positions matching TRBD2. Trimming removed 4 bases from V and 6 bases from J; junction bases left unmatched: 5. The CDR3 is made up of 14 amino acids. Germline CDR1 is SEHNR and CDR2 is FQNEAQ (reference sequence). CDR3 residues: CASSSVAGAGELFF. In DNA form, the CDR3 reads TGTGCCAGCAGCTCGGTTGCGGGGGCCGGGGAGCTGTTTTTT.

The chain is built from TRBV7-9 and TRBJ1-6; D perhaps matches TRBD1 (6 bases). Germline V CDR1 and CDR2: SEHNR, FQNEAQ (reference sequence). This CDR3 has 15 residues. The V end was cut by 1 base, the J end by 5 bases, with 9 bases between. The CDR3 region is CASSLDGQNNSPLHF. The CDR3, as DNA: TGTGCCAGCAGCTTAGATGGACAGAATAATTCACCCCTCCACTTT.

This clone showed up just once. The chain has TRBV11-2 and TRBJ2-7; D possibly corresponds to TRBD2 (5 bases). Germline CDR1 and CDR2: SGHAT and FQNNGV. Deletions cut 5 bases from V and 0 bases from J, with 8 bases between. This CDR3 is built from 13 residues. CDR3: CASSPSSSYEQYF. The CDR3 DNA sequence: TGTGCCAGCAGCCCTAGCAGCTCCTACGAGCAGTACTTC.

The V and J genes are TRBV7-9 and TRBJ1-3; a possible D gene is TRBD1 (5 bases). Trimming shortened V by 5 bases and J by 3 bases, and 14 bases separated the two germline ends. Germline values: CDR1 SEHNR, CDR2 FQNEAQ (reference sequence). CDR3 length: 15 amino acids. CDR3 sequence: CASSPPKGRGNTIYF. CDR3 sequence (DNA): TGTGCCAGCAGCCCTCCCAAGGGGCGTGGAAACACCATATATTTT.

The J gene is TRBJ1-5, the V gene TRBV7-9; 7 bases fit TRBD1. The V and J ends lost 1 base and 3 bases, in that order; junction bases with no gene match: 6. Germline values: CDR1 SEHNR, CDR2 FQNEAQ (reference sequence). The CDR3 consists of 16 residues. CDR3 in amino acids: CASSLGETGFNQPQHF. Here the CDR3 DNA reads TGTGCCAGCAGCTTAGGGGAGACAGGGTTCAATCAGCCCCAGCATTTT.

As concerns this clone: This may stem from a read error, because a much larger clone lies one nucleotide away. This chain uses TRBV7-9 with TRBJ2-7; 8 nucleotides match TRBD1. The CDR3 has 13 amino acids. The germline CDR1 and CDR2 sequences are SEHNR and FQNEAQ (reference sequence). After removal of 5 bases from V and 2 bases from J, the junction contained 2 bases not matched to a gene. Here the CDR3 reads CASSMGQAYEQYF. Here the CDR3 DNA reads TGTGCCAGCAGCATGGGACAGGCCTACGAGCAGTACTTC. The whole variable domain, filled in from reference TRBV7-9 and TRBJ2-7, reads DTGVSQNPRHKITKRGQNVTFRCDPISEHNRLYWYRQTLGQGPEFLTYFQNEAQLEKSRLLSDRFSAERPKGSFSTLEIQRTEQGDSAMYLCASSMGQAYEQYFGPGTRLTVT.

By share of the sample, this clone is medium-sized. J is TRBJ2-5 and V is TRBV4-1; D possibly corresponds to TRBD1 (5 bases). The length of the CDR3 is 14 residues. The V end was cut by 0 bases, the J end by 8 bases, with 13 bases between. The germline V gene has CDR1 MGHRA and CDR2 YSYEKL. The DNA for the CDR3 is TGCGCCAGCAGCCAAGAGGCAGGGTCAGGCACCCAGTACTTC. It yields the protein CASSQEAGSGTQYF.

The genes are TRBV27 and TRBJ1-2; D is possibly TRBD1 (5 bases). Per the germline V gene, CDR1 is MNHEY and CDR2 is SMNVEV (reference sequence). Between the trimmed V and J ends, which lost 7 bases and 1 base, there was a span of 13 bases. The CDR3 totals 14 residues. CDR3 protein: CASTPGGGNYGYTF. CDR3 sequence (DNA): TGTGCCAGCACCCCCGGGGGTGGTAACTATGGCTACACCTTC.

The V gene is TRBV7-6, the J gene TRBJ1-1; maybe TRBD1 (6 bases). The CDR3 sequence is 14 residues long. CDR1 is SGHVS and CDR2 is FNYEAQ in the germline V gene. V was cut by 2 bases and J by 5 bases, with 12 bases left in between. CDR3 nucleotide sequence: TGTGCCAGCAGCTTAATACAGGGTTCGACTGAAGCTTTCTTT. Amino acid sequence: CASSLIQGSTEAFF.

This clone was found once. The CDR3 sequence is CASSLKIWTSGSTDTQYF. In DNA form, the CDR3 reads TGTGCCAGCAGCCTCAAAATTTGGACTAGCGGGAGCACAGATACGCAGTATTTT. This chain connects TRBV13 to TRBJ2-3, with TRBD2 identical over 11 bases. The CDR3 covers 18 residues. Germline CDR1 PRHDT, CDR2 FYEKMQ (reference sequence). Trimming at V came to 5 bases and at J to 0 bases, leaving 10 bases not matched to a gene. Drawing the rest from reference TRBV13 and TRBJ2-3, the complete variable domain is AAGVIQSPRHLIKEKRETATLKCYPIPRHDTVYWYQQGPGQDPQFLISFYEKMQSDKGSIPDRFSAQQFSDYHSELNMSSLELGDSALYFCASSLKIWTSGSTDTQYFGPGTRLTVL.

The chain couples TRBV14 to TRBJ2-7, with no clear D. Trimming pared 2 bases from V and 3 bases from J, leaving 8 bases between. Per germline, CDR1 SGHDN and CDR2 FVKESK. CDR3 length equals 13 residues. For the CDR3, the DNA is TGTGCCAGCAGCCAAATGATAGACTACGAGCAGTACTTC. The encoded protein is CASSQMIDYEQYF.

The gene calls are TRBV5-6 and TRBJ2-7; 8 bases match TRBD1. CDR1 SGHDT and CDR2 YYEEEE come from the germline V gene. The ends lost 3 bases at V and 3 bases at J; junction bases unmatched: 8. The CDR3 consists of 15 residues. CDR3 sequence reads: CASSSWTGSYYEQYF. In nucleotides, the CDR3 is TGTGCCAGCAGCTCCTGGACAGGGTCCTACTACGAGCAGTACTTC.

The chain recombines TRBV27 with TRBJ2-1; 7 bases are a match to TRBD2. This CDR3 is built from 14 residues. V lost 2 bases and J lost 8; bases outside the gene matches: 6. Germline V gives CDR1 MNHEY, CDR2 SMNVEV (reference sequence). The CDR3 reads CASSLAGDWDEQFF. Written as DNA, the CDR3 is TGTGCCAGCAGTTTAGCGGGAGACTGGGATGAGCAGTTCTTC.

J is TRBJ2-7 and V is TRBV2; D is possibly TRBD2 (6 bases). This CDR3 is 15 amino acids long. The germline V and J ends were trimmed by 6 bases and 5 bases, with 20 bases remaining between them. Germline V gene sequence: CDR1 SNHLY, CDR2 FYNNEI. In DNA, the CDR3 is TGTGCCAGCAGAGGACTACCCAGCGGAGGGAACGAGCAGTACTTC. Protein: CASRGLPSGGNEQYF.

The V and J genes are TRBV6-5 and TRBJ2-2; D remains ambiguous. The CDR3 totals 13 residues. Deletions cut 3 bases from V and 5 bases from J, with 7 bases between. Germline CDR1 reads MNHEY; CDR2 reads SVGAGI. DNA for the CDR3: TGTGCCAGCAGTTATTCGAGAACCGGGGAGCTGTTTTTT. Its translation is CASSYSRTGELFF.